This T cell receptor (beta chain) was observed in a study of cytomegalovirus exposure and HLA in healthy donors. PCR was performed using 60 Vbeta and 13 Jbeta primers. The table came from immunoSEQ multiplex PCR; TCRdb's copy has only in-frame clones and leaves some out. Of some 130,000 clones in the sample, over 60% were seen once. The CDR3 is made up of 13 amino acids. Germline CDR1 reads SEHNR; CDR2 reads FQNEAQ (reference sequence). Trimming removed 3 bases at V and 8 bases at J, with 10 bases between. Sequenced material: PBMCs. The chain has TRBV7-9 and TRBJ1-4; possible D gene TRBD1, 5 bases. This receptor was obtained from a male donor in good health and CMV-seropositive. The CDR3 here is CASSFGSGEKLFF. DNA for the CDR3: TGTGCCAGCAGCTTCGGATCAGGGGAAAAACTGTTTTTT.